This T cell receptor beta chain was sequenced in a study of blood T cell repertoires in COVID-19 (TCRdb year 2020). General notes on the study: Samples covering the acute and convalescent phases of COVID-19 were provided by collaborators in the United States, Italy and Spain. The prospective study material was composed of cDNA or gDNA derived from T cells, B-cell-depleted T cells, or PBMCs. Deeply sampled blood TCRbeta repertoires from subjects exposed to, actively infected with, or recovered from COVID-19 were included in the dataset. The repertoires were released in a freely available public database intended as a resource for research on the immune response to SARS-CoV-2. The samples were drawn from the first 160 participants of the ongoing ImmuneRACE study and from roughly 1,300 subjects provided by 6 global collaborators. Nearly every sample came with metadata listing a de-identified subject ID, COVID-19 status, age in years and sex. HLA class I and class II types, where available, came from metadata supplied by the sample provider rather than from assay-based typing.

In the case of this clone: Its antigen has not been determined. No base qualities exist here, and no much larger clone lies one base off it.

Overall study outcomes, separate from this receptor: Clinical and demographic metadata were provided uncurated, with the amount varying by source and participant.

Participants in the prospective study were enrolled through a virtual design, were aged roughly 18 to 90 years, and lived in about 25 United States geographic areas. To assign participants to cohorts, the prospective study relied on clinical history that participants themselves reported in a screening survey and a study questionnaire. Exposed participants had been in contact with someone with a PCR-confirmed or clinician-diagnosed COVID-19 case within 2 weeks of study entry. In the prospective study, whole blood, serum and a nasopharyngeal or oropharyngeal swab were collected from each participant by mobile phlebotomists. Participants in the prospective study had the option to provide additional blood draws and questionnaires over an approximately 2-month period. Blood samples from the prospective study were shipped frozen or at room temperature prior to DNA extraction. The immunoSEQ Assay, a bias-controlled multiplex PCR, was used to amplify TCRbeta CDR3 regions from genomic DNA. The study's own analysis went as follows. The number of nucleated cells in each sample was estimated by amplification of reference gene primers within the assay. To quantify the absolute abundance of each unique TCRbeta CDR3 rearrangement, sequence reads were collapsed and filtered. For each sample, productive Simpson clonality was calculated as the square root of Simpson's diversity index across productive rearrangements. What TCRdb holds here is the immuneACCESS table cut down to in-frame rearrangements. Part of the clones is not present; checked against another copy, under half of the missing clones reflect an unresolved V gene, and the others are unexplained. V and J calls and clone size are copied from that table; D and trimming were computed from the DNA. This sample gives over 350,000 clones in total; 80% to 95% of them show up just once. The top ten clones comprise roughly 0.9% of the sample.

CDR1 and CDR2, per the germline V gene, are SGHDT and YYEEEE. Here V drops 4 bases and J drops 4 bases, and the junction holds 7 bases not matched to any gene. Including cysteine and phenylalanine, the CDR3 has 14 amino acids. The retained sequence is limited to the CDR3, 42 bases, with the frame set at the first base. The sample taken for sequencing was PBMCs or T cells enriched from blood (not recorded which). The TCR originated in a woman in her 40s who had been exposed to COVID-19. This chain is built from TRBV5-6 and TRBJ2-5; TRBD2 matches 7 bases in the middle. CDR3 region: CASSRDGGGETQYF. In nucleotides, the sequence is TGTGCCAGCAGCAGGGACGGCGGGGGAGAGACCCAGTACTTC.